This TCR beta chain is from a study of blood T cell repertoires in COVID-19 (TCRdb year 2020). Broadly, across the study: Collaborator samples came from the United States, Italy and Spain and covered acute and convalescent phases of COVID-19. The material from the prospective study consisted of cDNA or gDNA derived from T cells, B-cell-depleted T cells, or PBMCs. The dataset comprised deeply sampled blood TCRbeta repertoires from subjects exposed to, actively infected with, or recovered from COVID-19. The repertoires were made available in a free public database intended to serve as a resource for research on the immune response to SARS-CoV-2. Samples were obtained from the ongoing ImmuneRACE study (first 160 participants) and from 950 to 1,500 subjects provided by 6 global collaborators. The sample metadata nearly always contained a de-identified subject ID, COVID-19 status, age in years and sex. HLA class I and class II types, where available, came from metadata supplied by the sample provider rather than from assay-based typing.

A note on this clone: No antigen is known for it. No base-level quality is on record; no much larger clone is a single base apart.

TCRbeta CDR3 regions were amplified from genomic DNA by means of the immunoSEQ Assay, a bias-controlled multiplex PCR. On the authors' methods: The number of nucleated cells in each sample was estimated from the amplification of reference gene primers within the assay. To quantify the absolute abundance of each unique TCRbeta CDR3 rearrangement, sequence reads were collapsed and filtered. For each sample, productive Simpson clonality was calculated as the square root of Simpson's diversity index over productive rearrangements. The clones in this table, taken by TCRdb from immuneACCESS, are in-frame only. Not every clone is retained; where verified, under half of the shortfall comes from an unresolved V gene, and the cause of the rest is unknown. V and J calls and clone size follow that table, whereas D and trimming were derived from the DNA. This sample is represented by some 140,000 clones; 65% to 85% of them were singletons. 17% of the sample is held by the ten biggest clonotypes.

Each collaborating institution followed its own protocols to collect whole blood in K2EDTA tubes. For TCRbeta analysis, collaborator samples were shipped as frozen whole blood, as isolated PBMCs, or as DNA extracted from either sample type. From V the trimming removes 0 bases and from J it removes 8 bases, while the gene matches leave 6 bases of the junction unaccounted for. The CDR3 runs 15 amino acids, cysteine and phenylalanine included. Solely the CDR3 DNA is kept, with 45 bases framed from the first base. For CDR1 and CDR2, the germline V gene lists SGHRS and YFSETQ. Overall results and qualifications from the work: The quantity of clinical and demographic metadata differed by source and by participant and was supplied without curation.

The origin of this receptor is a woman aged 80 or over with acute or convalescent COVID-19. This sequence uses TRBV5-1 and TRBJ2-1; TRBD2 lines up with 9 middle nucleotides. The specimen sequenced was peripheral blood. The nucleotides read TGCGCCAGCAGCTTGGCTGGCGGGGGGGCCTATGAGCAGTTCTTC. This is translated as CASSLAGGGAYEQFF. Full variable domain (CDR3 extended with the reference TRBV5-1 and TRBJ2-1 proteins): KAGVTQTPRYLIKTRGQQVTLSCSPISGHRSVSWYQQTPGQGLQFLFEYFSETQRNKGNFPGRFSGRQFSNSRSEMNVSTLELGDSALYLCASSLAGGGAYEQFFGPGTRLTVL.